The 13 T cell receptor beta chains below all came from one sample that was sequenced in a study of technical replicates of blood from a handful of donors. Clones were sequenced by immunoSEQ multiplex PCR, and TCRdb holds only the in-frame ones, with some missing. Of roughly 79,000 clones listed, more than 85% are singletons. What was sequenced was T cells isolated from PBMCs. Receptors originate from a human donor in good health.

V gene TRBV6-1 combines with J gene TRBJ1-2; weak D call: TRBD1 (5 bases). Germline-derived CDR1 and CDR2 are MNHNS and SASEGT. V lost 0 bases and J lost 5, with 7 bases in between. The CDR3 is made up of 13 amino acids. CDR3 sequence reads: CASSEAGRYGYTF. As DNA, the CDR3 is TGTGCCAGCAGTGAAGCGGGGCGGTATGGCTACACCTTC.

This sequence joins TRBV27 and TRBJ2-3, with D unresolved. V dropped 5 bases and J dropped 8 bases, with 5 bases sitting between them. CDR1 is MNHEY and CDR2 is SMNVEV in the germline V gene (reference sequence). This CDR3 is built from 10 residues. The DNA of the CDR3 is TGTGCCAGCAGTCCTTGTACGCAGTATTTT. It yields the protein CASSPCTQYF.

The CDR3 DNA sequence: TGTGCCATCAGTGGATCCCTGACTCACCTCTCCTACGAGCAGTACTTC. Its translation is CAISGSLTHLSYEQYF. J is TRBJ2-7 and V is TRBV10-3; D ambiguous. CDR1 is ENHRY and CDR2 is SYGVKD in the germline V gene. CDR3 length: 16 residues. V was trimmed by 4 bases and J by 0 bases, leaving 16 bases between them.

The CDR3, as DNA: TGCGCCAGCAGCCAGCGACCATACGAGCAGTACTTC. As protein: CASSQRPYEQYF. V is TRBV5-1 and J is TRBJ2-7; D is ambiguous. Trimming shortened V by 4 bases and J by 4 bases, and 9 bases separated the two germline ends. The germline CDR1 and CDR2 sequences are SGHRS and YFSETQ. The CDR3 runs to 12 residues.

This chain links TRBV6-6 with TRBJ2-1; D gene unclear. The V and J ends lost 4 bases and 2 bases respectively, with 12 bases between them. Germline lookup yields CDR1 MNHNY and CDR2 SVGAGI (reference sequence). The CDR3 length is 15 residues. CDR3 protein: CASSLYAETYNEQFF. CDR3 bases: TGTGCCAGCAGTTTATACGCGGAAACCTACAATGAGCAGTTCTTC.

CDR3 coding DNA: TGTGCCAGCAGCGTAGAGGAGACGATTCAGTATTTT. Amino acids: CASSVEETIQYF. The chain carries TRBV9 and TRBJ2-3, with D unclear. Germline V gives CDR1 SGDLS, CDR2 YYNGEE. The V end was cut by 0 bases, the J end by 12 bases, with 11 bases between. This CDR3 has 12 amino acids.

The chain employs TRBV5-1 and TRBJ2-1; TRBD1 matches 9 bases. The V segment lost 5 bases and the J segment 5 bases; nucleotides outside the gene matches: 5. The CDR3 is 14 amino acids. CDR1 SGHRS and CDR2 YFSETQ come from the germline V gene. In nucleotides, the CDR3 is TGCGCCAGCAGAGGGACAGGGTTTAACAATGAGCAGTTCTTC. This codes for CASRGTGFNNEQFF. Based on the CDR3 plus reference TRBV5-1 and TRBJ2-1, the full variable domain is KAGVTQTPRYLIKTRGQQVTLSCSPISGHRSVSWYQQTPGQGLQFLFEYFSETQRNKGNFPGRFSGRQFSNSRSEMNVSTLELGDSALYLCASRGTGFNNEQFFGPGTRLTVL.

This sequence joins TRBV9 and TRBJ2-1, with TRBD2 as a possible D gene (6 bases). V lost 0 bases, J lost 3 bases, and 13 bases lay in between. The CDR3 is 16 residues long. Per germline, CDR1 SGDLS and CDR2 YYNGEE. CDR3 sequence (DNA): TGTGCCAGCAGCGTAGTGGCTAGCGTGCTCTACAATGAGCAGTTCTTC. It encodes CASSVVASVLYNEQFF.

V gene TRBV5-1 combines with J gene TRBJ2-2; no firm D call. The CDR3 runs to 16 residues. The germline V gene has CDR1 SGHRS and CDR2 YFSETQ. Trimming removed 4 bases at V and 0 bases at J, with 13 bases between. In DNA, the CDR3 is TGCGCCAGCAGCCCTCAGTCAACCGCGAACACCGGGGAGCTGTTTTTT. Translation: CASSPQSTANTGELFF.

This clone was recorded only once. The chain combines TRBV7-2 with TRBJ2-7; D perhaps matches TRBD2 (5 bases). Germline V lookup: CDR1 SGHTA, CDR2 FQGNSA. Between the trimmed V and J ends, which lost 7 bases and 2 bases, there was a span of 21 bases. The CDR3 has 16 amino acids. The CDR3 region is CASTPLAGLDPYEQYF. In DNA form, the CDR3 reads TGTGCCAGCACCCCCCTGGCGGGCTTGGACCCCTACGAGCAGTACTTC.

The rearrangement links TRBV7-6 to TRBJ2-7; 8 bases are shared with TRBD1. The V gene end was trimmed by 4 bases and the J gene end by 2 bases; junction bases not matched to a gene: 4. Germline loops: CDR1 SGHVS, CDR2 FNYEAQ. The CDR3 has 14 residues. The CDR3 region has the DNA TGTGCCAGCAGCTCCCAGGGGGCCGCCTACGAGCAGTACTTC. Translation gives CASSSQGAAYEQYF. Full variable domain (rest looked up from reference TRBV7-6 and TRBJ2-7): GAGVSQSPRYKVTKRGQDVALRCDPISGHVSLYWYRQALGQGPEFLTYFNYEAQQDKSGLPNDRFSAERPEGSISTLTIQRTEQRDSAMYRCASSSQGAAYEQYFGPGTRLTVT.

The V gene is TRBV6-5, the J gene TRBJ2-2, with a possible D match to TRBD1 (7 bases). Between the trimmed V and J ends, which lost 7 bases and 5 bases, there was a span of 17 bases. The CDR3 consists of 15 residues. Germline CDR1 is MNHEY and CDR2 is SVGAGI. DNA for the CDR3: TGTGCCAGCACCCTACAGGGGAGGTCGACCGGGGAGCTGTTTTTT. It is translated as CASTLQGRSTGELFF.

The CDR3 loop reads CASSILTGTYEQYF. CDR3 in DNA: TGTGCCAGCAGCATACTAACAGGGACCTACGAGCAGTACTTC. The J gene is TRBJ2-7, the V gene TRBV7-9; D possibly corresponds to TRBD1 (6 bases). Germline assignment: CDR1 SEHNR and CDR2 FQNEAQ (reference sequence). V was clipped by 5 bases and J by 2 bases, with 13 bases between them. This CDR3 contains 14 residues.